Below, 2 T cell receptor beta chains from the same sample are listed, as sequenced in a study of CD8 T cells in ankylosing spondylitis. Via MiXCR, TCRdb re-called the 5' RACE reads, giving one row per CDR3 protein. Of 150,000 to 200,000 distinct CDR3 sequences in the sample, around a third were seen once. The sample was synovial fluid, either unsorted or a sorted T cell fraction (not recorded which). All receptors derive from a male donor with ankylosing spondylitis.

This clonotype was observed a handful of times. Written as DNA, the CDR3 is TGCAGTGCTAGAGAGAACCTAGACTACAATGAGCAGTTCTTC. Protein: CSARENLDYNEQFF. The chain is built from TRBV20-1 and TRBJ2-1; no clear D. Per the germline V gene, CDR1 is DFQATT and CDR2 is SNEGSKA (reference sequence). Between the trimmed V and J ends, which lost 0 bases and 3 bases, there was a span of 9 bases. This CDR3 has 14 residues.

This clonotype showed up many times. In DNA form, the CDR3 reads TGTGCCAGCAGCCGCGGAACGGGCCGCTCTGGAAACACCATATATTTT. Translated: CASSRGTGRSGNTIYF. The V call is TRBV3-1, the J call TRBJ1-3; D gene uncertain. Germline V gene data show CDR1 as LGHDT and CDR2 as YNNKEL (reference sequence). Trimming pared 4 bases from V and 0 bases from J, leaving 13 bases between. This CDR3 has 16 amino acids. Complete variable domain (other parts from reference TRBV3-1 and TRBJ1-3): DTAVSQTPKYLVTQMGNDKSIKCEQNLGHDTMYWYKQDSKKFLKIMFSYNNKELIINETVPNRFSPKSPDKAHLNLHINSLELGDSAVYFCASSRGTGRSGNTIYFGEGSWLTVV.